This is a list of T cell receptor beta chains from one sample in a study of siplizumab effects on memory and regulatory T cells. Clones were sequenced by immunoSEQ multiplex PCR, and TCRdb holds only the in-frame ones, with some missing. The table lists approximately 97,000 clones, 80% to 95% of them singletons. Sequencing input: CD4+ T cells sorted from blood. The source of these receptors is a human donor in good health. CDR3s leave out the opening cysteine and the closing phenylalanine or tryptophan. The D gene is left open where the match is weak.

>TRBV7-9|TRBD2|TRBJ2-4
ASSPTASGRGLAKNIQY
>TRBV30|-|TRBJ2-7
AWSVGGSSYEQY
>TRBV28|-|TRBJ1-2
ASSFMWVSDYGYT
>TRBV29-1|-|TRBJ2-1
SERRAAYNEQF
>TRBV5-1|TRBD1|TRBJ1-4
ASSPGTVATNEKLF
>TRBV7-9|-|TRBJ2-7
ASVQTGLSYEQY
>TRBV21-1|-|TRBJ1-2
ASSKQSDRNYGYT
>TRBV7-9|TRBD1|TRBJ1-2
ASSLETGHRGYT
>TRBV6-4|-|TRBJ2-1
ASSDEAGKGNEQF
>TRBV7-9|-|TRBJ2-7
ASSLGHLAGNIYEQY
>TRBV2|TRBD1|TRBJ1-2
ASSPRQGSYGYT
>TRBV30|-|TRBJ1-5
AWSVASQGQPQH
>TRBV5-1|TRBD1|TRBJ2-7
ASSLGGQGYYEQY
>TRBV5-1|-|-
ASSLDPNSYEQY
>TRBV2|TRBD2|TRBJ2-1
ASRARGGQNEQF
>TRBV5-6|-|TRBJ1-5
ASSLGSAVRESQPQH
>TRBV28|TRBD1|TRBJ2-7
ASSLFYRVIVGTGQLTGNEQY
>TRBV18|-|TRBJ2-3
ASSPAGHITADTQY
>TRBV7-6|TRBD2|TRBJ2-1
ASTRTSGSSYNEQF
>TRBV7-9|-|TRBJ2-1
ASRPTDVGEQF
>TRBV5-1|-|TRBJ1-3
ASSLGAGNTIY
>TRBV5-1|-|TRBJ2-5
ASRDVAQETQY
>TRBV28|TRBD1|TRBJ2-5
ASSRTGASY
>TRBV10-3|TRBD2|TRBJ2-1
AIRRLAETNEQF
>TRBV28|TRBD1|TRBJ1-1
ASSQPRGRSTEAF
>TRBV25-1|-|TRBJ2-5
ASSSSAETQY
>TRBV5-8|TRBD1|TRBJ1-5
ASSRIQGTNQPQH
>TRBV27|TRBD2|TRBJ2-3
ASSSGLAGGTDTQY
>TRBV14|-|TRBJ1-2
ASSQESARGYGYT
>TRBV13|TRBD2|TRBJ2-4
ASSLGATFSGRDHKNIQY
>TRBV6-5|-|TRBJ2-7
ASSYSRPQTSYEQY
>TRBV7-9|-|TRBJ1-5
ASSREGNGGQPQH
>TRBV18|-|TRBJ1-5
ASSAGGNQPQH
>TRBV30|-|TRBJ1-1
AWSAGQPNTEAF
>TRBV7-8|-|TRBJ2-5
ASSPVKRQETQY
>TRBV11-2|TRBD2|TRBJ2-3
ASSLEGLAEVGDTQY
>TRBV5-8|TRBD2|TRBJ2-4
ASSLAVGLAGVLGNIQY